This is a list of T cell receptor beta chains from one sample in a study of blood T cell repertoires in COVID-19. Measured with immunoSEQ multiplex PCR; TCRdb has only the in-frame clones, and not every one. This table has 350,000 to 400,000 clones, 90% appearing once. The sequenced material came from peripheral blood. The receptor set was obtained from a man younger than 35 with active or convalescent COVID-19. Each CDR3 is given with its conserved first and last residue. The D gene is left open where the match is weak.

D	V	J	CDR3	DNA
NA	TRBV4-3	TRBJ1-5	CASSQDRGQPQHF	TGCGCCAGCAGCCAAGATCGCGGGCAGCCCCAGCATTTT
NA	TRBV4-1	TRBJ2-3	CASSQEPGSDTQYF	TGCGCCAGCAGCCAAGAGCCCGGGTCAGATACGCAGTATTTT
TRBD1	TRBV7-3	TRBJ1-1	CASSLGQGADTEAFF	TGTGCCAGCAGCTTAGGACAGGGCGCCGACACTGAAGCTTTCTTT
NA	TRBV27	TRBJ2-3	CASSQRGSTFTDTQYF	TGTGCCAGCAGCCAAAGGGGTTCCACCTTCACAGATACGCAGTATTTT
NA	TRBV5-1	TRBJ2-7	CASSLDSRGGDF	TGCGCCAGCAGCTTGGATTCGCGGGGCGGCGACTTC
TRBD1	TRBV18	TRBJ1-5	CASSERQGAVQPQHF	TGTGCCAGCTCAGAAAGACAGGGGGCTGTTCAGCCCCAGCATTTT
NA	TRBV27	TRBJ1-2	CASSTNVLDGYTF	TGTGCCAGCAGTACGAACGTACTGGATGGCTACACCTTC
TRBD1	TRBV7-9	TRBJ1-2	CASTQEARGLGYGYTF	TGTGCCAGCACCCAGGAGGCCAGGGGGCTCGGCTATGGCTACACCTTC
NA	TRBV4-2	TRBJ1-2	CASNHGESTNYGYTF	TGTGCCAGCAACCACGGGGAGAGTACTAACTATGGCTACACCTTC
NA	TRBV11-2	TRBJ1-1	CASSLVRGTEAFF	TGTGCCAGCAGCTTAGTCCGGGGCACTGAAGCTTTCTTT
TRBD2	TRBV18	TRBJ2-3	CASSPQLRLAGGRTDTQYF	TGTGCCAGCTCACCACAATTGCGGCTAGCGGGGGGACGCACAGATACGCAGTATTTT